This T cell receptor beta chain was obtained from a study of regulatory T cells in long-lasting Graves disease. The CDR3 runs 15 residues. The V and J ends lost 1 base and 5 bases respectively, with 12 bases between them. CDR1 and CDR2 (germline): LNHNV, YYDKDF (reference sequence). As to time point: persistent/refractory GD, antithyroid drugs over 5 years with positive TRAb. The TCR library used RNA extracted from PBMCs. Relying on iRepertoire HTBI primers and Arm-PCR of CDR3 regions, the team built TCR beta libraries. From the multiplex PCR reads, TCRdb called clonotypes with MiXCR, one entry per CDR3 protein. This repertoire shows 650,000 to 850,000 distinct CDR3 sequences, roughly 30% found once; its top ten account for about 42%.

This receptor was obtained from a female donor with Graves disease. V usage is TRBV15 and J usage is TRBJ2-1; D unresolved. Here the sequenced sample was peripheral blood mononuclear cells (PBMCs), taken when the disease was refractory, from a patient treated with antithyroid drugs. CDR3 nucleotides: TGTGCCACCAGCAGAGGCCCGTTAAGGGACAATGAGCAGTTCTTC. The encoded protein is CATSRGPLRDNEQFF.